Shown below are 23 T cell receptor beta chains from a single sample sequenced in a study of T cell responses to AZD1222 COVID-19 vaccine. Generated by immunoSEQ multiplex PCR, the TCRdb table keeps only in-frame clones and is missing some. The profile shows more than 150,000 clones, roughly 88% of them singletons. The source material was peripheral blood, sampled on day 0 of AZD1222 vaccination. Receptors were obtained from an adult in good health.

The chain combines TRBV4-1 with TRBJ2-7; D gene uncertain. The germline CDR1 and CDR2 sequences are MGHRA and YSYEKL. This CDR3 is 13 amino acids long. V lost 3 bases to trimming and J lost 5 bases, with 11 bases between them. The CDR3 coding sequence is TGCGCCAGCAGCCACCACGAGGTTAACGAGCAGTACTTC. Encoded protein: CASSHHEVNEQYF.

The rearrangement joins TRBV10-3 to TRBJ1-5; 9 positions agree with TRBD1. Germline V lookup: CDR1 ENHRY, CDR2 SYGVKD. The J segment lost 7 bases and the V segment lost 2 bases, leaving 3 bases of the junction unmatched. This CDR3 is 14 amino acids long. CDR3 in amino acids: CAISEDRGVQPQHF. The CDR3 nucleotides are TGTGCCATCAGTGAGGACAGGGGGGTCCAGCCCCAGCATTTT.

The chain combines TRBV27 with TRBJ2-1; 10 positions agree with TRBD2. The CDR3 contains 16 residues. Trimming cost V 0 bases and J 4 bases; bases outside gene matches: 3. The germline V gene encodes CDR1 MNHEY and CDR2 SMNVEV (reference sequence). In DNA form, the CDR3 reads TGTGCCAGCAGTTTATCCACTAGCGGGGTTTACAATGAGCAGTTCTTC. Its protein product is CASSLSTSGVYNEQFF.

This chain connects TRBV5-4 to TRBJ1-1, with D hard to call. This CDR3 region has 13 residues. Germline CDR1 reads SGHNT; CDR2 reads YYREEE (reference sequence). V gave up 4 bases and J gave up 5 bases, with 12 bases separating them. The CDR3 DNA sequence: TGTGCCAGCAGCCTCGACACGGCAACTGAAGCTTTCTTT. Its translation is CASSLDTATEAFF.

The V and J genes are TRBV18 and TRBJ1-1; D might be TRBD1 (5 bases). The CDR3 is 12 amino acids. The V gene lost 6 bases and the J gene lost 6 bases, with 11 bases spanning the gap. Germline V gives CDR1 KGHSH, CDR2 LQKENI. The CDR3 sequence: CASSRQPPEAFF. The DNA of the CDR3 is TGTGCCAGCTCGCGACAGCCCCCTGAAGCTTTCTTT.

The V gene is TRBV6-5, the J gene TRBJ1-4; TRBD1 aligns across 7 bases. The CDR3 is 15 amino acids. The germline V gene has CDR1 MNHEY and CDR2 SVGAGI. Trimming took 5 bases from V and 3 from J; bases not matched to a gene: 6. CDR3 loop: CASSKHRGSNEKLFF. DNA of the CDR3: TGTGCCAGCAGTAAACACAGGGGCTCTAATGAAAAACTGTTTTTT.

This clone was observed a single time. V and J are TRBV10-3 and TRBJ1-4, with D maybe TRBD1 (6 bases). This CDR3 is 13 amino acids long. The germline gives CDR1 ENHRY, CDR2 SYGVKD. Trimming removed 5 bases at V and 8 bases at J, with 12 bases between. CDR3 coding DNA: TGTGCCATCAGTTACAGGGAGTGGGAAAAACTGTTTTTT. Translated, it gives CAISYREWEKLFF.

This chain links TRBV5-8 with TRBJ1-4; TRBD1 might be the D (6 bases). The CDR3 extends over 15 amino acids. Deletions cut 0 bases from V and 5 bases from J, with 11 bases between. The germline gives CDR1 SGHTS, CDR2 YDEGEE. CDR3 sequence (DNA): TGTGCCAGCAGCTTGGACCGGACAGTAAATGAAAAACTGTTTTTT. It codes for CASSLDRTVNEKLFF.

This chain connects TRBV28 to TRBJ2-3; D is perhaps TRBD1 or TRBD2 (7 bases each). The CDR3 contains 16 residues. Trimming removed 7 bases from V and 3 bases from J, with 20 bases in between. CDR1 is MDHEN, CDR2 SYDVKM, per germline. The CDR3 loop reads CASNIRGGEETDTQYF. The CDR3 nucleotides read TGTGCCAGCAACATCAGGGGGGGAGAAGAGACAGATACGCAGTATTTT.

This clone has just a few counts. The rearrangement uses TRBV7-8 and TRBJ1-4; D is ambiguous. The CDR3 totals 14 residues. In germline, CDR1 is SGHVS, CDR2 FQNEAQ. V was pared by 2 bases and J by 4 bases, with 8 bases between. CDR3 residues: CASSLRAVNEKLFF. The CDR3 coding sequence is TGTGCCAGCAGCTTAAGGGCAGTTAATGAAAAACTGTTTTTT.

The chain combines TRBV6-5 with TRBJ1-6, with TRBD1 matching 7 bases. This CDR3 has 15 amino acids. With 0 bases clipped from V and 9 bases from J, the junction kept 5 bases outside the gene matches. Per germline, CDR1 MNHEY and CDR2 SVGAGI. CDR3 DNA: TGTGCCAGCAGTTACTCAGGGGGCGAGGTTTCACCCCTCCACTTT. It specifies CASSYSGGEVSPLHF.

This rearrangement joins TRBV19 to TRBJ2-7; TRBD1 matches at 7 bases. Germline assignment: CDR1 LNHDA and CDR2 SQIVND (reference sequence). There are 14 residues in the CDR3. V dropped 7 bases and J dropped 1; count of bases not matched to a gene: 7. The CDR3 DNA follows: TGTGCCAGTACCGCAGACAGGGAATCCTACGAGCAGTACTTC. This gives the protein CASTADRESYEQYF.

The chain uses TRBV13 and TRBJ2-3; D may correspond to TRBD1 or TRBD2 (5 bases each). CDR1 and CDR2 (germline): PRHDT, FYEKMQ (reference sequence). Trimming left V 1 base short and J 5 bases short, with 22 bases between. This CDR3 comprises 18 residues. CDR3 protein: CASSLAGARTSRVDTQYF. CDR3 nucleotides: TGTGCCAGCAGCTTAGCCGGGGCCCGCACGTCCCGGGTAGATACGCAGTATTTT.

The chain is built from TRBV28 and TRBJ2-2; D may be TRBD1 or TRBD2 (5 bases each). V was shortened by 5 bases and J by 4 bases, with 14 bases between the two germline ends. Germline CDR1 MDHEN, CDR2 SYDVKM. The CDR3 extends over 15 amino acids. Here the CDR3 reads CASSIVRGRTGELFF. Here the CDR3 DNA reads TGTGCCAGCAGTATCGTTCGGGGACGCACCGGGGAGCTGTTTTTT.

V is TRBV5-1 and J is TRBJ2-1; 7 bases map to TRBD2. The germline V gene encodes CDR1 SGHRS and CDR2 YFSETQ. The J segment lost 5 bases and the V segment lost 5 bases, leaving 7 bases of the junction unmatched. This CDR3 region has 14 residues. CDR3 nucleotide sequence: TGCGCCAGCAGTCGGTCTAGCGGAAACAATGAGCAGTTCTTC. This encodes CASSRSSGNNEQFF.

This chain connects TRBV11-3 to TRBJ2-7, with 10 bases fitting TRBD1. V trimming: 5 bases; J trimming: 3 bases; junction bases outside the gene matches: 7. This CDR3 has 15 amino acids. CDR1 SGHNT and CDR2 YENEEA come from the germline V gene. CDR3 sequence (DNA): TGTGCCAGCAGCCTCAGGACAGGGGGAAGCTACGAGCAGTACTTC. This translates into CASSLRTGGSYEQYF. The whole variable domain, remainder taken from reference TRBV11-3 and TRBJ2-7, is EAGVVQSPRYKIIEKKQPVAFWCNPISGHNTLYWYLQNLGQGPELLIRYENEEAVDDSQLPKDRFSAERLKGVDSTLKIQPAELGDSAVYLCASSLRTGGSYEQYFGPGTRLTVT.

The chain is built from TRBV18 and TRBJ1-1, with 7 bases that match TRBD1. V was clipped by 3 bases and J by 5 bases; unmatched bases: 12. Germline V gene sequence: CDR1 KGHSH, CDR2 LQKENI. The CDR3 is 16 amino acids. This CDR3 is CASSPFRQGEGTEAFF. The CDR3 DNA reads TGTGCCAGCTCACCCTTCCGACAGGGAGAGGGTACTGAAGCTTTCTTT. The full variable domain, completed using reference TRBV18 and TRBJ1-1, is NAGVMQNPRHLVRRRGQEARLRCSPMKGHSHVYWYRQLPEEGLKFMVYLQKENIIDESGMPKERFSAEFPKEGPSILRIQQVVRGDSAAYFCASSPFRQGEGTEAFFGQGTRLTVV.

V and J are TRBV7-2 and TRBJ1-5, with TRBD1 matching over 7 bases. The trim removed 3 bases at V and 7 bases at J, leaving 3 bases unmatched. The CDR3 contains 13 residues. Germline V gives CDR1 SGHTA, CDR2 FQGNSA. In DNA, the CDR3 is TGTGCCAGCAGCTTCGTAGGGGGCCAGCCCCAGCATTTT. Translating gives CASSFVGGQPQHF.

This clone showed up just once. The chain links TRBV9 to TRBJ2-1, with TRBD2 matching over 8 bases. Looked up from germline, CDR1 is SGDLS and CDR2 is YYNGEE. The CDR3 is 15 residues long. V lost 0 bases, J lost 7 bases, and 6 bases stayed unmatched. CDR3 nucleotide sequence: TGTGCCAGCAGCGTAGTCGGGAGGGCCGGGAATGAGCAGTTCTTC. Translating it yields CASSVVGRAGNEQFF.

CDR3 sequence: CASGLGQGASSPLHF. CDR3 nucleotides: TGTGCTAGTGGTTTGGGTCAGGGAGCCAGCTCACCCCTCCACTTT. The chain links TRBV12-5 to TRBJ1-6; D is perhaps TRBD1 (5 bases). Germline assignment: CDR1 LGHNT and CDR2 FRNRAP. The CDR3 has 15 residues. Trimming shortened V by 1 base and J by 10 bases, and 14 bases separated the two germline ends.

The chain uses TRBV2 and TRBJ2-2; TRBD2 matches at 13 bases. In germline, CDR1 is SNHLY, CDR2 FYNNEI. The CDR3 has 22 residues. Trimming removed 3 bases from V and 1 base from J; junction bases left unmatched: 17. The CDR3 protein is CASSDHGGFTSGRAENTGELFF. CDR3 bases: TGTGCCAGCAGTGATCATGGAGGGTTTACTAGCGGGAGGGCCGAGAACACCGGGGAGCTGTTTTTT.

J is TRBJ1-4 and V is TRBV28, with D uncertain. Germline CDR1 reads MDHEN; CDR2 reads SYDVKM. The CDR3 has 15 residues. Trimming took 2 bases from V and 0 from J, leaving 7 bases between them. The CDR3 region has the DNA TGTGCCAGCAGTTTAGTGTCAGCAACTAATGAAAAACTGTTTTTT. Its protein product is CASSLVSATNEKLFF.

J is TRBJ1-1 and V is TRBV10-3, with a possible D match to TRBD1 (5 bases). This CDR3 contains 14 residues. V was clipped by 4 bases and J by 4 bases, with 13 bases between them. Germline V gives CDR1 ENHRY, CDR2 SYGVKD. The CDR3 region has the DNA TGTGCCATCAGTGTTGAGGTTGGGGGCACTGAAGCTTTCTTT. It specifies CAISVEVGGTEAFF.